A selection of T cell receptor beta chains follows, all from one sample in a study of beta chain features in type 1 diabetes. TCRdb keeps only in-frame clones here, not all; method: immunoSEQ multiplex PCR. The profile shows hundreds of thousands of clones, less than 20% of them singletons. The sequenced sample consisted of naive CD4+ T cells from blood. These TCRs come from a man younger than 35 in good health. Both conserved end residues are part of each CDR3. D genes are given only for firm matches. The size field is filled for only some rows; it gives once, few, many or a size class.

D gene,V gene,J gene,clone size,CDR3 length,CDR3 DNA,CDR3 protein
-,TRBV7-2,TRBJ2-6,-,15,TGTGCCAGCAGCTCTACTACCTCTGGGGCCAACGTCCTGACTTTC,CASSSTTSGANVLTF
TRBD1,TRBV7-2,TRBJ1-6,few,14,TGTGCCAGCAGCTTAGGGACAGGGGTTTCACCCCTCCACTTT,CASSLGTGVSPLHF
TRBD1,TRBV28,TRBJ1-5,few,14,TGTGCCAGCAGTGGGACAGCGCCAAATCAGCCCCAGCATTTT,CASSGTAPNQPQHF
-,TRBV5-1,TRBJ2-5,once,15,TGCGCCAGCAGCTTTGCTAGCACCTCGGGAGAGACCCAGTACTTC,CASSFASTSGETQYF
-,TRBV7-2,TRBJ2-3,-,14,TGTGCCAGCAGCTTTAATCCAGGGGCAGATACGCAGTATTTT,CASSFNPGADTQYF
-,TRBV7-2,TRBJ2-2,few,15,TGTGCCAGCAGCTTAGCAACTACGAACACCGGGGAGCTGTTTTTT,CASSLATTNTGELFF
-,TRBV5-1,TRBJ2-1,few,14,TGCGCCAGCAGAAGGGGACAATTGATCAATGAGCAGTTCTTC,CASRRGQLINEQFF
-,TRBV5-4,TRBJ1-1,few,15,TGTGCCAGCAGCTCCGTCAGACATCTGAACACTGAAGCTTTCTTT,CASSSVRHLNTEAFF
-,TRBV7-9,TRBJ1-1,-,14,TGTGCCAGCAGACAGGACAGTTCCCTTGGGGAAGCTTTCTTT,CASRQDSSLGEAFF
-,TRBV2,TRBJ2-7,-,11,TGTGCCGGAGCCGGTTCCTACGAGCAGTACTTC,CAGAGSYEQYF
TRBD1,TRBV2,TRBJ2-5,few,13,TGTGCCAGCACTGTCACAGGGGAAGAGACCCAGTACTTC,CASTVTGEETQYF
TRBD1,TRBV5-1,TRBJ2-2,few,17,TGCGCCAGCAGCGAAGACAGGGGAGTTACGAACACCGGGGAGCTGTTTTTT,CASSEDRGVTNTGELFF
-,TRBV7-6,TRBJ1-1,few,15,TGTGCCAGCAGCTTAGCGAGACAGGCCTACACTGAAGCTTTCTTT,CASSLARQAYTEAFF
-,TRBV7-9,TRBJ2-5,few,16,TGTGCCAGCAGCTCGGGTGAAAGTGGAGGTGTAGAGACCCAGTACTTC,CASSSGESGGVETQYF
-,TRBV4-2,TRBJ2-1,-,14,TGTGCCAGCAGGCAAGAATGGGCAGTTGATGAGCAGTTCTTC,CASRQEWAVDEQFF
-,TRBV7-2,TRBJ1-5,few,14,TGTGCCAGCAGCCCACTTCCGATCAATCAGCCCCAGCATTTT,CASSPLPINQPQHF
TRBD1,TRBV28,TRBJ2-5,-,14,TGTGCCAGCAGACCACAGGGGAAACAAGAGACCCAGTACTTC,CASRPQGKQETQYF
-,TRBV2,TRBJ2-7,few,12,TGTGCCAGCCGGGACAACTCCTACGAGCAGTACTTC,CASRDNSYEQYF
TRBD1,TRBV6-5,TRBJ1-2,-,14,TGTGCCAGCAGTTCATCCCGCAGGGGGTATGGCTACACCTTC,CASSSSRRGYGYTF
-,TRBV5-1,TRBJ1-2,-,14,TGCGCCAGCAGCTTGGGTGTGGAAGGGTATGGCTACACCTTC,CASSLGVEGYGYTF
-,TRBV25-1,TRBJ2-7,-,14,TGTGCCAGCAGTGAATTGGGCAACTCCTACGAGCAGTACTTC,CASSELGNSYEQYF
TRBD1,TRBV18,TRBJ1-1,few,14,TGTGCCAGCTCACGAGGGGGCCGGGGCACTGAAGCTTTCTTT,CASSRGGRGTEAFF
-,TRBV29-1,TRBJ2-3,few,14,TGCAGCGCCCGGGTTACAGTTAACACAGATACGCAGTATTTT,CSARVTVNTDTQYF
-,TRBV9,TRBJ2-5,few,15,TGTGCCAGCAGCCCGAAGACCTCGTACCAAGAGACCCAGTACTTC,CASSPKTSYQETQYF
-,TRBV7-2,TRBJ1-6,few,13,TGTGCCAGCAGCCCCCGGCCGAATTCACCCCTCCACTTT,CASSPRPNSPLHF
TRBD2,TRBV29-1,TRBJ2-4,few,17,TGCTGCGTTTGGGGGACTAGCGGGAACCTAGCCAAAAACATTCAGTACTTC,CCVWGTSGNLAKNIQYF
-,TRBV19,TRBJ2-4,few,13,TGTGCCAGTAGTATCTCCAGCTCAAACATTCAGTACTTC,CASSISSSNIQYF
-,TRBV28,TRBJ2-2,-,15,TGTGCCAGCCGCAAGGGGGGCTTGGGCACCGGGGAGCTGTTTTTT,CASRKGGLGTGELFF
-,TRBV9,TRBJ2-6,few,15,TGTGCCAGCAGCTTCCAGGGGTCTGGGGCCAACGTCCTGACTTTC,CASSFQGSGANVLTF
TRBD1,TRBV27,TRBJ1-2,-,15,TGTGCCAGCAGTCCGACAGGGATCTTAAACTATGGCTACACCTTC,CASSPTGILNYGYTF
TRBD1,TRBV25-1,TRBJ1-1,-,13,TGTGCCAGTCGGGGACAGGGGAACACTGAAGCTTTCTTT,CASRGQGNTEAFF
TRBD2,TRBV10-3,TRBJ2-1,-,12,TGTGCCACCACAGGGACGACTAGCGAGCTGTTCTTC,CATTGTTSELFF
-,TRBV28,TRBJ1-4,-,11,TGTGCCAGCGGGGAAAGGGAAAAACTGTTTTTT,CASGEREKLFF
-,TRBV7-2,TRBJ2-3,few,16,TGTGCCAGCAGTTCACCCAGGGGCCACAGCACAGATACGCAGTATTTT,CASSSPRGHSTDTQYF
TRBD2,TRBV14,TRBJ2-2,many,16,TGTGCCAGCAGCCAATACCTAGCGGGAGGTTCCGGGGAGCTGTTTTTT,CASSQYLAGGSGELFF
-,TRBV18,TRBJ2-5,few,15,TGTGCCAGCTCACCACGTATAACAGTCGGGGAGACCCAGTACTTC,CASSPRITVGETQYF
-,TRBV21-1,TRBJ2-2,-,13,TGTGCCAGCAGGCAGGGGGCTGGCGGGGAGCTGTTTTTT,CASRQGAGGELFF
-,TRBV6-1,TRBJ2-5,-,14,TGTGCCAGCAGTGAAGCTAGGGGTCTAGGGACCCAGTACTTC,CASSEARGLGTQYF
-,TRBV18,TRBJ1-3,few,17,TGTGCCAGCTCACCACTGCAACTGGGACCCTCTGGAAACACCATATATTTT,CASSPLQLGPSGNTIYF
-,TRBV6-5,TRBJ2-3,few,14,TGTGCCAGCAGTTACCCTGGGGGGACAGATACGCAGTATTTT,CASSYPGGTDTQYF
TRBD1,TRBV10-3,TRBJ2-2,few,16,TGTGCCATCAGTGAGTCCGTACAGGGGGCGACCGGGGAGCTGTTTTTT,CAISESVQGATGELFF
-,TRBV21-1,TRBJ2-3,-,17,TGTGCCAGCGGGCCGGCGGTAGGGGCGCTGAGCACAGATACGCAGTATTTT,CASGPAVGALSTDTQYF
-,TRBV29-1,TRBJ2-3,few,10,TGCAGCGTTGAGGAAGATACGCAGTATTTT,CSVEEDTQYF
-,TRBV4-3,TRBJ1-2,-,16,TGCGCCAGCAGCCCTTCCCCCGGACAGCCCAACTATGGCTACACCTTC,CASSPSPGQPNYGYTF
TRBD2,TRBV5-4,TRBJ2-1,few,16,TGTGCCAGCAGCCCTAGCGGGACCCTGGGGGGGGATGAGCAGTTCTTC,CASSPSGTLGGDEQFF
-,TRBV7-3,TRBJ2-5,few,15,TGTGCCAGCAGCTTAAACGGGGGAGCGAGTGAGACCCAGTACTTC,CASSLNGGASETQYF
TRBD2,TRBV28,TRBJ2-7,few,13,TGTGCCAGCAGTAATGGCGGGAGATACGAGCAGTACTTC,CASSNGGRYEQYF
TRBD2,TRBV5-1,TRBJ2-1,few,13,TGCGCCAGCAGCTTGTTCGGTAGCGGGCCGCAGTTCTTC,CASSLFGSGPQFF